Presented here are 23 T cell receptor beta chains from one specimen sequenced in a study of blood T cells in healthy people across ages. The second PCR ran roughly 7 to 12 cycles with a sample-barcoded 5' primer and J-beta primers. Each CDR3 protein is one row after TCRdb ran MiXCR on the 5' RACE reads. This sample yields about 840,000 distinct CDR3 sequences, of which 25% to 30% are seen a single time; around 9.6% belongs to the top ten. The same sample was also used in a study of T cells of mothers and their children.

The specimen was blood. All receptors derive from a woman in her 40s in good health.

This clonotype was found many times. The rearrangement uses TRBV7-9 and TRBJ2-7, with no clear D. The CDR3 totals 14 residues. Per the germline V gene, CDR1 is SEHNR and CDR2 is FQNEAQ (reference sequence). With 3 bases removed from V and 1 base from J, the gap between germline ends came to 10 bases. Here the CDR3 DNA reads TGTGCCAGCAGCTTTCTGGGTCGGTCCTACGAGCAGTACTTC. Protein sequence: CASSFLGRSYEQYF.

This clonotype was counted only a few times. It may be a read error: a sequence one base away is much more abundant. The chain uses TRBV7-2 and TRBJ2-6; D not resolved. With 5 bases removed from V and 2 bases from J, the gap between germline ends came to 1 base. Germline loops: CDR1 SGHTA, CDR2 FQGNSA. CDR3 length: 12 amino acids. The CDR3 region has the DNA TGTGCCAGCAGCGCTGGGGCCAACGTCCTGACTTTC. Its translation: CASSAGANVLTF.

The chain is built from TRBV5-1 and TRBJ2-7; 8 positions match TRBD1. The CDR3 totals 14 residues. Losses at the gene ends were 8 bases for V and 3 bases for J; bases not matched to a gene: 10. Germline assignment: CDR1 SGHRS and CDR2 YFSETQ. In DNA, the CDR3 is TGCGCCAGTGGTACCGGGACAGGTTACTACGAGCAGTACTTC. It encodes CASGTGTGYYEQYF.

This clonotype was observed a few times. This chain links TRBV29-1 with TRBJ1-2, with a possible D match to TRBD1 (5 bases). The germline V gene encodes CDR1 SQVTM and CDR2 ANQGSEA. V was clipped by 2 bases and J by 6 bases, with 10 bases between them. This CDR3 contains 12 residues. This CDR3 is CSVESPQDGYTF. Here the CDR3 DNA reads TGCAGCGTTGAATCCCCACAGGATGGCTACACCTTC.

The table lists this clonotype with a few counts. J is TRBJ2-1 and V is TRBV29-1; 13 positions agree with TRBD2. Germline V gene data show CDR1 as SQVTM and CDR2 as ANQGSEA. V shed 0 bases and J 8 bases; nucleotides not matched to a gene: 7. The CDR3 runs 16 residues. The CDR3 spells CSVEDRLAGGLYEQFF. CDR3 sequence (DNA): TGCAGCGTTGAAGACCGACTAGCGGGGGGTCTCTATGAGCAGTTCTTC.

With regard to this clonotype: This sequence may be a read error, since a much larger clone differs from it by one base. CDR3 protein: CASKPGRGAYNEQFF. The CDR3 nucleotides are TGTGCCAGCAAACCCGGCAGGGGAGCGTACAATGAGCAGTTCTTC. This chain connects TRBV2 to TRBJ2-1; tentatively, D is TRBD1 (6 bases). Germline lookup yields CDR1 SNHLY and CDR2 FYNNEI. V lost 7 bases and J lost 4, with 17 bases in between. The CDR3 runs to 15 residues.

This clonotype was counted only a few times. The CDR3 is CASSSQPGQGVYEQFF. Here the CDR3 DNA reads TGCGCCAGCAGCTCCCAGCCGGGACAGGGGGTTTATGAGCAGTTCTTC. This sequence joins TRBV5-1 and TRBJ2-1, with TRBD1 matching 11 bases. The germline V gene encodes CDR1 SGHRS and CDR2 YFSETQ. The ends lost 3 bases at V and 8 bases at J; junction bases unmatched: 10. CDR3 length: 16 residues.

This clonotype was detected many times. V usage is TRBV7-2 and J usage is TRBJ2-3, with 9 bases lining up with TRBD2. The CDR3 has 14 amino acids. V trimming: 5 bases; J trimming: 7 bases; junction bases outside the gene matches: 7. Looked up from germline, CDR1 is SGHTA and CDR2 is FQGNSA. The chain's CDR3 is CASSPSGGRNTQYF. In nucleotides, the CDR3 is TGTGCCAGCAGCCCGAGCGGGGGGAGGAATACGCAGTATTTT.

This clonotype showed up many times. This rearrangement joins TRBV5-1 to TRBJ2-7, with TRBD1 as a possible D gene (8 bases). Trimming left V 1 base short and J 3 bases short, with 20 bases between. Germline V lookup: CDR1 SGHRS, CDR2 YFSETQ. The CDR3 totals 17 residues. The CDR3 spells CASSLPSSGTGLYEQYF. CDR3 sequence (DNA): TGCGCCAGCAGCTTGCCTAGCAGCGGGACAGGTCTCTACGAGCAGTACTTC.

The chain links TRBV20-1 to TRBJ1-1, with 7 nucleotides matching TRBD1. Germline trimming cut 3 bases from V and 4 bases from J; bases unmatched to any gene: 11. Germline V CDR1 and CDR2: DFQATT, SNEGSKA (reference sequence). The CDR3 sequence is 15 residues long. CDR3 protein: CSASLGGSQATEAFF. The CDR3 DNA follows: TGCAGTGCTAGTCTAGGGGGCAGTCAGGCCACTGAAGCTTTCTTT.

This clonotype turned up a few times. This chain links TRBV7-2 with TRBJ2-1; D is possibly TRBD2 (6 bases). CDR1 SGHTA and CDR2 FQGNSA come from the germline V gene. The CDR3 loop spans 14 amino acids. Trimming shortened V by 5 bases and J by 7 bases, and 15 bases separated the two germline ends. The CDR3 DNA reads as TGTGCCAGCAGCGCCAGCGGAGGGCCGAATGAGCAGTTCTTC. The encoded protein is CASSASGGPNEQFF.

This chain uses TRBV7-9 with TRBJ1-4; D is uncertain. Per germline, CDR1 SEHNR and CDR2 FQNEAQ (reference sequence). The CDR3 covers 14 residues. Trimming stripped 4 bases from V and 8 bases from J, with 14 bases between. The CDR3 protein is CASSYRAGGEKLFF. The CDR3 DNA reads as TGTGCCAGCAGCTACCGGGCCGGCGGGGAAAAACTGTTTTTT.

For this clonotype: A junction boundary mismatches the germline segment, possibly from a read error. This chain connects TRBV20-1 to TRBJ1-2; maybe TRBD1 (5 bases). The CDR3 contains 13 residues. Germline CDR1 and CDR2: DFQATT and SNEGSKA (reference sequence). The DNA for the CDR3 is TGCTGTGCCCCTAGTGCAGGGAACGTTGGCTACACCTTC. Translating gives CCAPSAGNVGYTF.

Turning to this clonotype: A much larger clone lies a single base off, so this may be a read error. The gene calls are TRBV6-4 and TRBJ2-1; the match to TRBD2 covers 7 bases. There are 16 residues in the CDR3. The V gene's germline CDR1 is MRHNA and CDR2 SNTAGT. Trimming removed 0 bases from V and 4 bases from J; junction bases left unmatched: 6. For the CDR3, the DNA is TGTGCCAGCAGTGACTCGAGGGCGGGGGATTACAATGAGCAGTTCTTC. This encodes CASSDSRAGDYNEQFF.

For this clonotype: With a much larger clone just one base away, this may be a read error. This sequence joins TRBV9 and TRBJ2-5; no reliable D call. Germline CDR1 is SGDLS and CDR2 is YYNGEE. The CDR3 extends over 14 amino acids. V dropped 0 bases and J dropped 5 bases, with 11 bases sitting between them. CDR3 sequence reads: CASSVGTNVETQYF. The CDR3 DNA reads TGTGCCAGCAGCGTAGGTACTAACGTGGAGACCCAGTACTTC.

This clonotype was detected many times. The chain couples TRBV7-9 to TRBJ2-7; tentatively, D is TRBD2 (7 bases). Trimming shortened V by 6 bases and J by 3 bases, and 12 bases separated the two germline ends. The CDR3 runs to 13 residues. Germline V gene data show CDR1 as SEHNR and CDR2 as FQNEAQ (reference sequence). The CDR3 reads CASSRRGGYEQYF. The CDR3 nucleotides read TGTGCCAGCAGTCGAAGGGGGGGCTACGAGCAGTACTTC.

Concerning this clonotype: The CDR3 carries no conserved terminal phenylalanine or tryptophan, so it likely arises from a read error. The rearrangement links TRBV4-1 to TRBJ1-4, with D tentatively TRBD1 (5 bases). The V and J ends lost 0 bases and 8 bases respectively, with 10 bases between them. CDR1 MGHRA and CDR2 YSYEKL come from the germline V gene. CDR3 size: 14 residues. The CDR3 spells CASSQDAGREKLFC. DNA of the CDR3: TGCGCCAGCAGCCAAGATGCAGGGCGCGAAAAACTGTTTTGT.

The chain joins TRBV11-2 to TRBJ2-1, with a possible D match to TRBD1 (5 bases). The CDR3 runs to 13 residues. V lost 1 base to trimming and J lost 11 bases, with 12 bases between them. Germline lookup yields CDR1 SGHAT and CDR2 FQNNGV. The CDR3 DNA sequence: TGTGCCAGCAGCTTAGCTGGACATAGACAGCAGTTCTTC. Translation gives CASSLAGHRQQFF.

V gene TRBV7-9 combines with J gene TRBJ2-5, with D maybe TRBD2 (6 bases). Germline loops: CDR1 SEHNR, CDR2 FQNEAQ (reference sequence). The CDR3 is made up of 13 amino acids. Trimming took off 5 bases at V and 2 bases at J, with 9 bases between the two ends. CDR3 DNA: TGTGCCAGCAGCCCGACTAGTCAAGAGACCCAGTACTTC. It encodes CASSPTSQETQYF.

V usage is TRBV7-2 and J usage is TRBJ1-4; D is ambiguous. Trimming stripped 5 bases from V and 2 bases from J, with 12 bases between. The CDR3 is 15 amino acids. CDR1 is SGHTA, CDR2 FQGNSA, per germline. The CDR3 bases are TGTGCCAGCAGCCCGACCGTAGTCACTAATGAAAAACTGTTTTTT. Protein sequence: CASSPTVVTNEKLFF.

The chain recombines TRBV20-1 with TRBJ2-7, with D possibly matching TRBD1 (5 bases). The V end was cut by 0 bases, the J end by 6 bases, with 9 bases between. The CDR3 length is 12 residues. The germline CDR1 and CDR2 sequences are DFQATT and SNEGSKA (reference sequence). The CDR3 reads CSAREPGREQYF. CDR3 nucleotide sequence: TGCAGTGCTAGAGAGCCAGGGCGCGAGCAGTACTTC.

The rearrangement links TRBV28 to TRBJ2-4; D perhaps matches TRBD1 (6 bases). The V and J ends lost 6 bases and 4 bases respectively, with 13 bases between them. Germline-derived CDR1 and CDR2 are MDHEN and SYDVKM. The CDR3 consists of 14 residues. The CDR3 loop is CASRTTGPKNIQYF. CDR3 DNA sequence: TGTGCCAGCAGAACGACAGGACCGAAAAACATTCAGTACTTC.

This clonotype was counted ten times or more. The chain uses TRBV5-1 and TRBJ2-5, with TRBD1 matching over 11 bases. The CDR3 runs to 14 residues. The germline V gene encodes CDR1 SGHRS and CDR2 YFSETQ. The trim removed 4 bases at V and 2 bases at J, leaving 1 base unmatched. CDR3 bases: TGCGCCAGCAGCGGGACAGGGGGACAAGAGACCCAGTACTTC. This sequence encodes CASSGTGGQETQYF. Using reference TRBV5-1 and TRBJ2-5 for the parts outside the CDR3, the full variable domain is KAGVTQTPRYLIKTRGQQVTLSCSPISGHRSVSWYQQTPGQGLQFLFEYFSETQRNKGNFPGRFSGRQFSNSRSEMNVSTLELGDSALYLCASSGTGGQETQYFGPGTRLLVL.